One and the same sample provided the 11 T cell receptor beta chains below, sequenced in a study of T-cell reconstitution after alpha-beta-depleted transplantation in children. The TCRbeta library incorporated unique molecular identifiers. TCRdb reprocessed the PCR reads via MiXCR and lists one record per CDR3 protein. Of about 250,000 distinct CDR3 sequences listed, more than 20% are singletons. Here the sequenced sample was PBMCs, mostly from graft donor cells, taken 360 days after TCRalphabeta/CD19-depleted stem cell transplant. The receptors come from a female patient under 10 years old who had a stem cell transplant for congenital amegakaryocytic thrombocytopenia, so the T cells may come from the graft donor.

This clonotype was observed a few times. This sequence joins TRBV28 and TRBJ2-7, with TRBD2 identical over 7 bases. CDR1 and CDR2 (germline): MDHEN, SYDVKM. Trimming removed 7 bases from V and 3 bases from J; junction bases left unmatched: 9. This CDR3 has 14 amino acids. The CDR3: CASISSSGYYEQYF. DNA of the CDR3: TGTGCCAGCATAAGTTCTAGCGGATACTACGAGCAGTACTTC.

This rearrangement joins TRBV28 to TRBJ1-2; possibly TRBD1 for D (6 bases). Per the germline V gene, CDR1 is MDHEN and CDR2 is SYDVKM. The CDR3 is 13 amino acids. V was pared by 8 bases and J by 3 bases, with 13 bases between. CDR3 nucleotides: TGTGCCAGCGGCCCCGGGGGCTACTATGGCTACACCTTC. It is translated as CASGPGGYYGYTF.

This clonotype was recorded a few times. This rearrangement joins TRBV12-3 or TRBV12-4 to TRBJ2-3; TRBD2 aligns across 11 bases. There are 11 residues in the CDR3. The CDR3 sequence: CVTSGGHTQYF. In DNA form, the CDR3 reads TGTGTAACTAGCGGGGGACATACGCAGTATTTT.

The rearrangement links TRBV11-2 to TRBJ2-3, with 8 bases aligning to TRBD2. Germline-derived CDR1 and CDR2 are SGHAT and FQNNGV. The CDR3 is made up of 16 amino acids. Trimming at V came to 3 bases and at J to 6 bases, leaving 11 bases not matched to a gene. CDR3 sequence (DNA): TGTGCCAGCAGCTTTGTCGTCGGGAGGGCCGACGATACGCAGTATTTT. It translates to CASSFVVGRADDTQYF.

The rearrangement links TRBV20-1 to TRBJ2-1; 13 bases line up with TRBD2. The V segment lost 5 bases and the J segment 5 bases; nucleotides outside the gene matches: 3. CDR3 length: 14 amino acids. CDR1 DFQATT and CDR2 SNEGSKA come from the germline V gene (reference sequence). The CDR3 nucleotides read TGCAGTGCTGGAGGACTAGCGGGAGACAATGAGCAGTTCTTC. It translates to CSAGGLAGDNEQFF.

The chain combines TRBV20-1 with TRBJ2-5; TRBD2 aligns across 14 bases. CDR1 is DFQATT and CDR2 is SNEGSKA in the germline V gene (reference sequence). This CDR3 comprises 17 residues. Trimming took 5 bases from V and 2 from J; bases not matched to a gene: 10. For the CDR3, the DNA is TGCAGTGCTGATGGACTAGCGGGGGGCAGGTCTCAAGAGACCCAGTACTTC. This encodes CSADGLAGGRSQETQYF.

In its sample, this clonotype was seen a few times. The rearrangement links TRBV20-1 to TRBJ2-1; the D is unclear. In germline, CDR1 is DFQATT, CDR2 SNEGSKA (reference sequence). Deletions cut 3 bases from V and 4 bases from J, with 10 bases between. The CDR3 loop spans 13 amino acids. The CDR3 protein is CSASTGLYNEQFF. The CDR3 bases are TGCAGTGCTAGTACGGGCCTTTACAATGAGCAGTTCTTC.

This clonotype was counted a few times. The V gene is TRBV20-1, the J gene TRBJ1-6; no clear D. The CDR3 length is 12 residues. In germline, CDR1 is DFQATT, CDR2 SNEGSKA (reference sequence). CDR3 nucleotide sequence: TGCAGCGTGATGGGGAATCGTTCACCCCTCCACTTT. This gives the protein CSVMGNRSPLHF.

This CDR3 reads CASSKLFTTSGIEPSYNEQFF. In nucleotides, the CDR3 is TGTGCCAGCAGCAAATTATTCACGACTAGCGGGATAGAACCCTCCTACAATGAGCAGTTCTTC. The rearrangement links TRBV21-1 to TRBJ2-1; TRBD2 is the table's D call, not checked against the DNA. TRBV21-1 is designated a pseudogene. The CDR3 has 21 amino acids.

This rearrangement joins TRBV7-9 to TRBJ2-3; 8 bases fit TRBD1. There are 15 residues in the CDR3. The germline V gene encodes CDR1 SEHNR and CDR2 FQNEAQ (reference sequence). The J segment lost 2 bases and the V segment lost 5 bases, leaving 6 bases of the junction unmatched. The CDR3 sequence: CASSDRDRNTDTQYF. The CDR3 DNA is TGTGCCAGCAGCGACCGGGACAGGAACACAGATACGCAGTATTTT.

The chain has TRBV20-1 and TRBJ2-3, with D hard to call. Trimming removed 6 bases from V and 6 bases from J, with 10 bases in between. This CDR3 comprises 11 residues. Germline assignment: CDR1 DFQATT and CDR2 SNEGSKA (reference sequence). The CDR3 nucleotides read TGCAGTGCCCGCGACTCGGATACGCAGTATTTT. This gives the protein CSARDSDTQYF.